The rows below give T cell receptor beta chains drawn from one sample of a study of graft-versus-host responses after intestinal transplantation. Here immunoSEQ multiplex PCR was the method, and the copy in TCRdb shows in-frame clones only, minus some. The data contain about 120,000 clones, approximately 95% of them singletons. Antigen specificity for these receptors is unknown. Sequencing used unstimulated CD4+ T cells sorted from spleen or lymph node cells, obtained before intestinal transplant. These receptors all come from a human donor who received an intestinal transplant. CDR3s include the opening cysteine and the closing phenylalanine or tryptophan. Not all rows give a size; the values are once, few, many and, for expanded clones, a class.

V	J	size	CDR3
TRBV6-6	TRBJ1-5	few	CASRTDYSNQPQHF
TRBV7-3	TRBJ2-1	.	CASSLTYGLAYNEQFF
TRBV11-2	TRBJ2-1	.	CASSLEQPKYDEQFF
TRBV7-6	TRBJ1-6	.	CASSLVAGPTSPLHF
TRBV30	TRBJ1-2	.	CAWSAGGLYGYTF
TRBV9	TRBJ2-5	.	CASSALGETQYF
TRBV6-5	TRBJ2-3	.	CASSYSGRPDTQYF
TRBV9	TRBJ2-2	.	CASSVGGNTGELFF
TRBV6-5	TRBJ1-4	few	CASSYSPATNEKLFF
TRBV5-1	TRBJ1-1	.	CASSPLVPPKGTEAFF
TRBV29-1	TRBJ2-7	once	CSVEGLAGGNYEQYF
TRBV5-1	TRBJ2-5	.	CASSLAGAETQYF
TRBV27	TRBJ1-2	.	CASSLVTGGNYGYTF
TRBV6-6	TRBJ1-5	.	CASRPQGAIQPQHF
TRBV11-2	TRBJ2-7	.	CASSSGTARSYEQYF
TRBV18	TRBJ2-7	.	CASSPGGRPLGEQYF
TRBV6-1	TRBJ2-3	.	CASSEAGGRGDTQYF
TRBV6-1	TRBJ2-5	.	CASSQTEETQYF
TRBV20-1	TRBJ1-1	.	CSPDSNTEAFF
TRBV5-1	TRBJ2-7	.	CASSPDIYEQYF
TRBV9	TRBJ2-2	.	CASSADSKNTGELFF
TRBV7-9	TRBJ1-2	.	CASSPPSGFYGYTF
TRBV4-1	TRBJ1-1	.	CASSQVDRVPNTEAFF
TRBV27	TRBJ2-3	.	CASSAPGQITDTQYF
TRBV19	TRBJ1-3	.	CASRPDRDAGNTIYF
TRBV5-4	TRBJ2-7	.	CASSLKGDLNEQYF
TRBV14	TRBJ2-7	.	CASSQALIGEQYF
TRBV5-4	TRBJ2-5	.	CASSFKTGEETQYF
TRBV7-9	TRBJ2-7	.	CASSPLGGIPQQYF
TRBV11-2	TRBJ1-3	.	CASSLRRQGSGNTIYF
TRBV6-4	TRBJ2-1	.	CASSESGNSYNEQFF
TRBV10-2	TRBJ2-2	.	CASGTHSGGELFF
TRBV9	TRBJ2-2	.	CASSPQGANTGELFF
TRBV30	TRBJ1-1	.	CAWGIGSGVTEAFF
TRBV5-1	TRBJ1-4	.	CASSQGQLREKLFF
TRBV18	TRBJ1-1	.	CASLPGTGPLRTEAFF
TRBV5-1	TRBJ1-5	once	CASSLAGDDGQPQHF
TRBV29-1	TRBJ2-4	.	CSVGLVPFGNIQYF
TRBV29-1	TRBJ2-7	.	CSVEVQDRPREQYF
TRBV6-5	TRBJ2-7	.	CASSYPGDRGAYEQYF
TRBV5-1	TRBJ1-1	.	CASSSVRAKYSSEAFF
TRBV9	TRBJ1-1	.	CASSVRGNTEAFF
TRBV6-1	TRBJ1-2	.	CASSYLRGYTF
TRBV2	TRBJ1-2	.	CASSEDPAGYGYTF
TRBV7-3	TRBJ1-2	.	CASSSDQDRVATF
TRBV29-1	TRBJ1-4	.	CSAAGTRGSNEKLFF